The entry that follows covers one T cell receptor beta chain sequence. Its antigen is currently unknown. This entry belongs to a study of graft-versus-host responses after intestinal transplantation. Overall study context: Each recipient received anti-thymocyte globulin induction, then tacrolimus and steroids for approximately 3 years.

This CDR3 is 16 amino acids long. Between the trimmed V and J ends, which lost 2 bases and 2 bases, there was a span of 10 bases. From germline, CDR1 is LNHDA and CDR2 SQIVND (reference sequence). TCRdb's copy holds only in-frame clones and misses some; the assay was immunoSEQ multiplex PCR. The sample consists of about 50,000 clones, nearly 95% of them appearing once. Notes on the study in general: High graft-versus-host to host-versus-graft T cell clonal ratios marked allografts of patients with graft-donor macrochimerism. Maximum circulating GvH clone levels tracked with early post-transplant HvG decreases. GvH clones were identified in recipient marrow, with some first appearing in ileum or blood.

The input for sequencing was unstimulated CD4+ T cells sorted from spleen or lymph node cells, taken before transplant. The chain recombines TRBV19 with TRBJ2-6; D ambiguous. The receptor comes from a human donor who was the organ donor for an intestinal transplant. CDR3 residues: CASSISPVAGANVLTF. CDR3 in DNA: TGTGCCAGTAGTATAAGTCCGGTCGCTGGGGCCAACGTCCTGACTTTC.